The 23 T cell receptor beta chains reported below all come from one sample, sequenced in a study of vaccination effects on CD4 cells after COVID-19 (dated by TCRdb to about 2022). Their cognate antigens are unknown. The ViraFEST assay stimulated PBMC with viral peptide pools and then used TCR sequencing to identify antigen-specific CD4+ T cell clonotypes by expansion. After around 10 days of culture, CD4+ T cells were isolated with the EasySep CD4+ T cell isolation kit. Two doses of either the BNT162b2 or the mRNA-1273 mRNA SARS-CoV-2 vaccine were administered to participants. The library was built by means of the immunoSEQ multiplex PCR assay. Not all clones reach the TCRdb copy of this immuneACCESS table, which keeps in-frame sequences only. Checked studies attribute under half of the gap to unresolved V genes and leave the rest unexplained. This sample holds about 46,000 clones; around 74% were observed only once. The top ten clones comprise around 15% of the sample.

The source was CD4+ T cells from PBMCs cultured with HCoV-OC43 spike peptides, collected after COVID-19 vaccination. The cell subset or site label here, explained by the study, means: HCoV-OC43 spike overlapping peptide pool stimulation. These receptors originate from a human donor who received a COVID-19 vaccine.

The V gene is TRBV12-5, the J gene TRBJ2-3; D gene unclear. The CDR3 length is 13 residues. Trimming stripped 1 base from V and 2 bases from J, with 4 bases between. Germline loops: CDR1 LGHNT, CDR2 FRNRAP. The CDR3 nucleotides are TGTGCTAGTGGTTTGGGGATCACAGATACGCAGTATTTT. Its translation is CASGLGITDTQYF. The whole variable domain, filled in from reference TRBV12-5 and TRBJ2-3, reads DARVTQTPRHKVTEMGQEVTMRCQPILGHNTVFWYRQTMMQGLELLAYFRNRAPLDDSGMPKDRFSAEMPDATLATLKIQPSEPRDSAVYFCASGLGITDTQYFGPGTRLTVL.

The chain employs TRBV2 and TRBJ1-2, with D maybe TRBD1 (5 bases). Germline V lookup: CDR1 SNHLY, CDR2 FYNNEI. The CDR3 covers 17 residues. V dropped 6 bases and J dropped 1 base, with 21 bases sitting between them. The CDR3 sequence is CASRGRTPSFYNYGYTF. In DNA form, the CDR3 reads TGTGCCAGCAGGGGCAGGACACCAAGTTTTTATAACTATGGCTACACCTTC.

The chain links TRBV29-1 to TRBJ1-1; TRBD1 might be the D (5 bases). The germline V gene encodes CDR1 SQVTM and CDR2 ANQGSEA. CDR3 length: 14 residues. Between the trimmed V and J ends, which lost 4 bases and 1 base, there was a span of 13 bases. CDR3 DNA: TGCAGCGTTGTTGGCAGGGTGACGAACACTGAAGCTTTCTTT. It translates to CSVVGRVTNTEAFF.

This rearrangement joins TRBV6-5 to TRBJ1-4; unclear D gene. The germline V gene encodes CDR1 MNHEY and CDR2 SVGAGI. This CDR3 is 15 amino acids long. V lost 4 bases and J 0 bases, leaving 9 bases between the germline ends. The CDR3 sequence is CASSSEIATNEKLFF. The CDR3 DNA is TGTGCCAGCAGTTCGGAGATTGCAACTAATGAAAAACTGTTTTTT.

The CDR3 DNA reads TGTGCCAGTAGTACCCATCGGGGGGCTAGCACTGAAGCTTTCTTT. This encodes CASSTHRGASTEAFF. The gene calls are TRBV19 and TRBJ1-1; D may be TRBD1 (6 bases). The germline V gene encodes CDR1 LNHDA and CDR2 SQIVND (reference sequence). With 4 bases removed from V and 4 bases from J, the gap between germline ends came to 16 bases. This CDR3 is built from 15 residues.

The chain recombines TRBV7-8 with TRBJ1-2; D may be TRBD1 (5 bases). V lost 4 bases and J 4 bases, leaving 16 bases between the germline ends. CDR1 SGHVS and CDR2 FQNEAQ come from the germline V gene. This CDR3 contains 15 residues. The CDR3 DNA follows: TGTGCCAGCAGCTCGCGTCAGGGTTGGAGCTATGGCTACACCTTC. Residues: CASSSRQGWSYGYTF.

This clone is a singleton in its sample. The chain uses TRBV6-5 and TRBJ2-7, with 7 bases aligning to TRBD1. The CDR3 covers 12 residues. Germline V lookup: CDR1 MNHEY, CDR2 SVGAGI. V trimming: 10 bases; J trimming: 2 bases; junction bases outside the gene matches: 5. Here the CDR3 reads CATRDRTYEQYF. Here the CDR3 DNA reads TGTGCCACTAGGGACAGAACCTACGAGCAGTACTTC.

This chain joins TRBV19 and TRBJ2-4, with 9 bases fitting TRBD1. Germline V gives CDR1 LNHDA, CDR2 SQIVND (reference sequence). The ends lost 6 bases at V and 7 bases at J; junction bases unmatched: 7. This CDR3 is built from 14 residues. Written as DNA, the CDR3 is TGTGCCAGTAGATATGCCGGGACAGGGAACATTCAGTACTTC. Protein sequence: CASRYAGTGNIQYF. Based on the CDR3 plus reference TRBV19 and TRBJ2-4, the full variable domain is DGGITQSPKYLFRKEGQNVTLSCEQNLNHDAMYWYRQDPGQGLRLIYYSQIVNDFQKGDIAEGYSVSREKKESFPLTVTSAQKNPTAFYLCASRYAGTGNIQYFGAGTRLSVL.

This clone has just a few counts. Written as DNA, the CDR3 is TGCGCCAGCACCCCCTACGAGCAGTACTTC. The encoded protein is CASTPYEQYF. The rearrangement uses TRBV5-1 and TRBJ2-7; D gene uncertain. Looked up from germline, CDR1 is SGHRS and CDR2 is YFSETQ. The V end was cut by 6 bases, the J end by 2 bases, with 3 bases between. CDR3 length: 10 residues.

In this sample, this clone turned up a few times. This chain links TRBV30 with TRBJ2-5, with D possibly TRBD1 on 6 matching bases. Germline CDR1 and CDR2: GTSNPN and SVGIG (reference sequence). The CDR3 sequence is 14 residues long. V lost 0 bases, J lost 3 bases, and 11 bases lay in between. This CDR3 is CAWSVQPGEETQYF. DNA of the CDR3: TGTGCCTGGAGTGTACAGCCAGGGGAAGAGACCCAGTACTTC.

The V gene is TRBV12-5, the J gene TRBJ1-4, with no clear D. Germline-derived CDR1 and CDR2 are LGHNT and FRNRAP. Trimming removed 5 bases at V and 0 bases at J, with 10 bases between. This CDR3 has 15 amino acids. The CDR3 DNA reads TGTGCTAGTGGTCCCTCGATTGCAACTAATGAAAAACTGTTTTTT. The encoded protein is CASGPSIATNEKLFF.

V is TRBV4-1 and J is TRBJ1-1; D remains unclear. This CDR3 is 11 amino acids long. V dropped 0 bases and J dropped 11 bases, with 7 bases sitting between them. Per the germline V gene, CDR1 is MGHRA and CDR2 is YSYEKL. The CDR3 nucleotides are TGCGCCAGCAGCCAAGATCGTCTCGCTTTCTTT. It specifies CASSQDRLAFF.

V and J are TRBV19 and TRBJ2-7; 7 bases are shared with TRBD1. V shed 3 bases and J 3 bases; nucleotides not matched to a gene: 11. This CDR3 spans 16 amino acids. Germline assignment: CDR1 LNHDA and CDR2 SQIVND (reference sequence). DNA for the CDR3: TGTGCCAGTAGTATCACATACAGGGGCCTCCACTACGAGCAGTACTTC. This codes for CASSITYRGLHYEQYF. The entire variable domain, with the rest obtained from reference TRBV19 and TRBJ2-7, is as follows: DGGITQSPKYLFRKEGQNVTLSCEQNLNHDAMYWYRQDPGQGLRLIYYSQIVNDFQKGDIAEGYSVSREKKESFPLTVTSAQKNPTAFYLCASSITYRGLHYEQYFGPGTRLTVT.

The rearrangement joins TRBV4-1 to TRBJ1-1, with D possibly being TRBD1 (5 bases). Between the trimmed V and J ends, which lost 5 bases and 3 bases, there was a span of 16 bases. CDR3 size: 15 residues. Germline V gene data show CDR1 as MGHRA and CDR2 as YSYEKL. CDR3 loop: CASSSLMRGYTEAFF. The CDR3 coding sequence is TGCGCCAGCAGCTCCCTGATGCGGGGGTACACTGAAGCTTTCTTT.

This clone has only a few counts. The chain employs TRBV4-2 and TRBJ2-1, with D perhaps matching TRBD1 (6 bases). The V end was cut by 3 bases, the J end by 4 bases, with 13 bases between. The CDR3 is made up of 15 amino acids. CDR1 is LGHNA and CDR2 is YNFKEQ in the germline V gene. Here the CDR3 DNA reads TGTGCCAGCAGCCAGCCGGGACACTCATACAATGAGCAGTTCTTC. This gives the protein CASSQPGHSYNEQFF.

V is TRBV7-9 and J is TRBJ2-3; the match to TRBD2 covers 11 bases. Trimming at V came to 5 bases and at J to 0 bases, leaving 7 bases not matched to a gene. The CDR3 has 17 amino acids. CDR1 and CDR2 (germline): SEHNR, FQNEAQ (reference sequence). CDR3 sequence: CASSLLAGALSTDTQYF. The CDR3, as DNA: TGTGCCAGCAGCCTACTAGCGGGGGCCCTGAGCACAGATACGCAGTATTTT.

The V gene is TRBV2, the J gene TRBJ1-2; tentatively, D is TRBD1 (6 bases). Trimming removed 2 bases from V and 3 bases from J, with 13 bases in between. The CDR3 length is 15 residues. Germline-derived CDR1 and CDR2 are SNHLY and FYNNEI. CDR3 protein: CASSERAGTYYGYTF. The CDR3 DNA sequence: TGTGCCAGCAGTGAACGGGCAGGGACATACTATGGCTACACCTTC.

The chain combines TRBV11-3 with TRBJ2-1; D gene unclear. Germline CDR1 and CDR2: SGHNT and YENEEA. This CDR3 region has 15 residues. V was shortened by 5 bases and J by 6 bases, with 17 bases between the two germline ends. DNA of the CDR3: TGTGCCAGCAGCCCCGGTGGGGTTAAGGGCAATGAGCAGTTCTTC. As protein: CASSPGGVKGNEQFF.

V gene TRBV5-5 combines with J gene TRBJ1-1, with D possibly matching TRBD1 (6 bases). Germline lookup yields CDR1 SGHKS and CDR2 YYEKEE (reference sequence). This CDR3 region has 15 residues. V lost 1 base and J lost 3, with 13 bases in between. The CDR3 loop reads CASSLRGARDTEAFF. The DNA for the CDR3 is TGTGCCAGCAGCTTGAGGGGGGCGCGGGACACTGAAGCTTTCTTT. Full variable domain (missing parts from reference TRBV5-5 and TRBJ1-1): DAGVTQSPTHLIKTRGQQVTLRCSPISGHKSVSWYQQVLGQGPQFIFQYYEKEERGRGNFPDRFSARQFPNYSSELNVNALLLGDSALYLCASSLRGARDTEAFFGQGTRLTVV.

This clone was observed once. Here the CDR3 DNA reads TGTGCCAGCAGCCCTGGGACGGTGGGCTACGAGCAGTACTTC. This gives the protein CASSPGTVGYEQYF. The chain joins TRBV9 to TRBJ2-7; D may match TRBD1 or TRBD2 (5 bases each). Germline lookup yields CDR1 SGDLS and CDR2 YYNGEE. The CDR3 has 14 amino acids. Between the trimmed V and J ends, which lost 4 bases and 3 bases, there was a span of 14 bases.

V is TRBV19 and J is TRBJ1-6, with TRBD1 matching over 8 bases. V gave up 6 bases and J gave up 9 bases; unmatched junction bases: 4. CDR3 length: 13 residues. Germline values: CDR1 LNHDA, CDR2 SQIVND (reference sequence). The CDR3 here is CASRQGAVSPLHF. CDR3 coding DNA: TGTGCCAGTAGGCAGGGGGCCGTTTCACCCCTCCACTTT.

V and J are TRBV3-1 (or the pseudogene TRBV3-2) and TRBJ2-3, with 8 bases identical to TRBD2. This CDR3 spans 16 amino acids. The V segment lost 1 base and the J segment 0 bases; nucleotides outside the gene matches: 3. Germline CDR1 reads LGHDT; CDR2 reads YNNKEL (reference sequence). In DNA, the CDR3 is TGTGCCAGCAGCCAAGTAGCGGGGAAAAGCACAGATACGCAGTATTTT. Its protein product is CASSQVAGKSTDTQYF.

This clone was counted between two and nine times. The chain is built from TRBV7-9 and TRBJ1-6; D remains unclear. The CDR3 sequence is 14 residues long. V lost 3 bases, J lost 7 bases, and 10 bases lay in between. Germline CDR1 and CDR2: SEHNR and FQNEAQ (reference sequence). CDR3 sequence: CASSFWTDNSPLHF. The CDR3 DNA follows: TGTGCCAGCAGCTTCTGGACTGACAATTCACCCCTCCACTTT.